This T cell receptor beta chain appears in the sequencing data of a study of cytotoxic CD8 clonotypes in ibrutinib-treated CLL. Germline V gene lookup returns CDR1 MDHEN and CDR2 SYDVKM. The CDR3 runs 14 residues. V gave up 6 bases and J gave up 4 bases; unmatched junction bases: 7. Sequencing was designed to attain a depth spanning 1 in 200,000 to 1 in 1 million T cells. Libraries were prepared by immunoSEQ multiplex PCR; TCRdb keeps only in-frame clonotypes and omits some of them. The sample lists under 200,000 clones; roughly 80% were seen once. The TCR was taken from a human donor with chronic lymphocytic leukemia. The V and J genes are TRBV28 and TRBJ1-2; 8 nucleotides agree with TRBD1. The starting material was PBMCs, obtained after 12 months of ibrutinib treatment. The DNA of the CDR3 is TGTGCCAGCAGCCCACCCGGGACAGGCTATGGCTACACCTTC. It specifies CASSPPGTGYGYTF.